The clone carrying this T cell receptor beta chain was seen repeatedly, ten times or more. What it recognizes is unknown. This record belongs to a study of human T cells and chemical hapten exposure. Background on the study: The study patch tested 0.01% DPC on the upper back and read results at 6 days. The variation in per-sample TCR yields arose mainly from small differences in pooled library volumes. Study outcomes and limitations: There was no change with DPC sensitization in TCRs above 1 in 1000 frequency.

Noted time point: patch test 2, 6 weeks after DPC sensitization. Treatment described: therapeutic diphenylcyclopropenone sensitization with weekly scalp DPC. One entry per CDR3 protein results from TCRdb running MiXCR on the RACE reads. The sample consists of about 400,000 distinct CDR3 sequences, about 6.9% of them appearing once. The CDR3 contains 13 residues. V was shortened by 0 bases and J by 7 bases, with 5 bases between the two germline ends. CDR1 is KGHDR and CDR2 is SFDVKD in the germline V gene. Sequenced here: whole blood, sampled in connection with sensitization to the hapten diphenylcyclopropenone (DPC). This receptor was obtained from a woman between 18 and 29 years old with alopecia areata. Some clones in this sample may be carry-over from other donors' samples. The V gene is TRBV24-1, the J gene TRBJ2-2; D is ambiguous. CDR3 in DNA: TGTGCCACCAGTGATTTGATCGGCGGGGAGCTGTTTTTT. Residues: CATSDLIGGELFF.